These T cell receptor beta chains were read from a single sample in a study of cytomegalovirus exposure and HLA in healthy donors. The assay was immunoSEQ multiplex PCR, and TCRdb's table has in-frame clones only and misses some. The table has about 160,000 clones, about three quarters seen once. Sequencing was performed on PBMCs. The receptor source for this set is a woman aged 25-40 years in good health and CMV-seronegative. Each CDR3 is given with its conserved first and last residue.

J | V | CDR3
TRBJ1-4 | TRBV27 | CASGDRGPEKLFF
TRBJ1-2 | TRBV5-1 | CASSLAGSYGYTF
TRBJ1-1 | TRBV2 | CASSFSPATGGWGMNTEAFF
TRBJ2-1 | TRBV7-9 | CASSLEAGGPGEQFF
TRBJ1-1 | TRBV29-1 | CSGRDRGSMNTEAFF
TRBJ1-6 | TRBV6-5 | CASSYSTGTGVSPLHF
TRBJ2-1 | TRBV7-3 | CASSLMPGSEQFF
TRBJ1-1 | TRBV5-4 | CASSFDRNTEAFF
TRBJ1-1 | TRBV27 | CASRHRDSWAEAFF
TRBJ2-3 | TRBV9 | CASSARTGDITDTQYF
TRBJ2-2 | TRBV5-4 | CASSHGTSGGAVTGELFF
TRBJ2-2 | TRBV7-8 | CASSYRGQFSGELFF
TRBJ2-3 | TRBV4-1 | CASSLMTGSTDTQYF
- | TRBV6-1 | CASSEALRLPYEQYF
TRBJ2-2 | TRBV7-3 | CASKSGPTGELFF
TRBJ2-3 | TRBV5-4 | CASSDGQGRFADTQYF
TRBJ1-3 | TRBV2 | CASSQRGISGNTIYF
TRBJ2-2 | TRBV11-2 | CASSDLRDRALTGELFF